Each of the 21 T cell receptor beta chains below was sequenced from the same sample in a study of T cell responses to AZD1222 COVID-19 vaccine. Assay: immunoSEQ multiplex PCR; the TCRdb copy retains only in-frame clones and omits some. The repertoire holds about 160,000 clones, with 80% to 95% as singletons. The sample here was peripheral blood, taken on day 0 of AZD1222 vaccination. The receptors originated from an adult in good health.

The chain couples TRBV24-1 to TRBJ2-7, with D possibly matching TRBD1 (5 bases). Germline values: CDR1 KGHDR, CDR2 SFDVKD. The CDR3 has 12 amino acids. V lost 5 bases to trimming and J lost 3 bases, with 7 bases between them. The CDR3 DNA reads TGTGCCACCAGTGCCCAGGGCTACGAGCAGTACTTC. This sequence encodes CATSAQGYEQYF.

The J gene is TRBJ2-1, the V gene TRBV6-5; D is unclear. The CDR3 runs 15 residues. Trimming left V 4 bases short and J 1 base short, with 11 bases between. The germline V gene has CDR1 MNHEY and CDR2 SVGAGI. In DNA form, the CDR3 reads TGTGCCAGCAGTTCCGGAATTCCGTCCTACAATGAGCAGTTCTTC. Its translation is CASSSGIPSYNEQFF.

The chain uses TRBV11-3 and TRBJ1-2; D is ambiguous. V was cut by 4 bases and J by 3 bases, with 9 bases left in between. CDR3 length equals 13 residues. Germline CDR1 reads SGHNT; CDR2 reads YENEEA. CDR3 in amino acids: CASSSGGYYGYTF. CDR3 bases: TGTGCCAGCAGCTCGGGAGGTTACTATGGCTACACCTTC.

This rearrangement joins TRBV11-1 to TRBJ2-1; 7 bases map to TRBD1. CDR1 is SGHAT and CDR2 is FQDESV in the germline V gene (reference sequence). This CDR3 has 14 amino acids. The V and J ends lost 8 bases and 3 bases, in that order; junction bases with no gene match: 7. CDR3 bases: TGTGCCAGCCGGATGGGACAGCTCTACAATGAGCAGTTCTTC. Amino acids: CASRMGQLYNEQFF.

J is TRBJ1-1 and V is TRBV7-9; D gene unclear. CDR3 length: 12 amino acids. The germline V gene encodes CDR1 SEHNR and CDR2 FQNEAQ (reference sequence). Between the trimmed V and J ends, which lost 5 bases and 12 bases, there was a span of 16 bases. CDR3 protein: CASSREESATFF. CDR3 sequence (DNA): TGTGCCAGCAGCCGCGAGGAGTCGGCTACTTTCTTT.

The rearrangement joins TRBV5-4 to TRBJ2-5, with D perhaps TRBD2 (5 bases). CDR1 is SGHNT, CDR2 YYREEE, per germline (reference sequence). There are 15 residues in the CDR3. V lost 0 bases, J lost 5 bases, and 14 bases lay in between. CDR3 sequence: CASSLGAGKRETQYF. CDR3 bases: TGTGCCAGCAGCTTGGGGGCGGGTAAGAGGGAGACCCAGTACTTC. The full variable domain, completed using reference TRBV5-4 and TRBJ2-5, is ETGVTQSPTHLIKTRGQQVTLRCSSQSGHNTVSWYQQALGQGPQFIFQYYREEENGRGNFPPRFSGLQFPNYSSELNVNALELDDSALYLCASSLGAGKRETQYFGPGTRLLVL.

This chain links TRBV6-6 with TRBJ2-1, with 10 bases matching TRBD1. The CDR3 sequence is 16 residues long. With 0 bases clipped from V and 5 bases from J, the junction kept 4 bases outside the gene matches. The V gene's germline CDR1 is MNHNY and CDR2 SVGAGI (reference sequence). In DNA, the CDR3 is TGTGCCAGCAGTTACTCGGGGGACAGGGGCAACAATGAGCAGTTCTTC. Its translation: CASSYSGDRGNNEQFF.

Written as DNA, the CDR3 is TGTGCCAGTACCGACCTAAGGGACATCGATGATAGCAATCAGCCCCAGCATTTT. Translation: CASTDLRDIDDSNQPQHF. This chain joins TRBV19 and TRBJ1-5, with a tentative D call TRBD1 (6 bases). This CDR3 has 18 amino acids. V was pared by 7 bases and J by 0 bases, with 22 bases between. Germline-derived CDR1 and CDR2 are LNHDA and SQIVND (reference sequence).

The chain has TRBV9 and TRBJ2-3; 8 bases match TRBD1. Germline loops: CDR1 SGDLS, CDR2 YYNGEE. The CDR3 has 15 residues. Trimming took 7 bases from V and 4 from J; bases not matched to a gene: 11. CDR3 in amino acids: CASGRQGPGADTQYF. In DNA, the CDR3 is TGTGCCAGCGGAAGACAGGGGCCGGGCGCAGATACGCAGTATTTT.

This clone was counted a single time. The gene calls are TRBV5-5 and TRBJ1-2; D not certain. Germline CDR1 is SGHKS and CDR2 is YYEKEE (reference sequence). Trimming pared 1 base from V and 3 bases from J, leaving 7 bases between. This CDR3 comprises 13 residues. CDR3 loop: CASSLRVDYGYTF. CDR3 in DNA: TGTGCCAGCAGCTTGAGGGTGGACTATGGCTACACCTTC.

CDR3 DNA: TGCGCCAGCAGCTCCCGGGGCCTAGATACGCAGTATTTT. This encodes CASSSRGLDTQYF. The V and J genes are TRBV5-1 and TRBJ2-3, with D perhaps assigned TRBD1 or TRBD2 (5 bases each). V was pared by 3 bases and J by 5 bases, with 10 bases between. The CDR3 is made up of 13 amino acids. Germline V gene data show CDR1 as SGHRS and CDR2 as YFSETQ.

The V call is TRBV6-5, the J call TRBJ1-1; TRBD1 matches 11 bases. The CDR3 loop spans 15 amino acids. V shed 1 base and J 4 bases; nucleotides not matched to a gene: 2. Germline values: CDR1 MNHEY, CDR2 SVGAGI. Written as DNA, the CDR3 is TGTGCCAGCAGTTACTGGGGACAGGGGGGCACTGAAGCTTTCTTT. Encoded protein: CASSYWGQGGTEAFF.

This chain uses TRBV27 with TRBJ2-2; 8 positions agree with TRBD2. There are 18 residues in the CDR3. After removal of 3 bases from V and 8 bases from J, the junction contained 17 bases not matched to a gene. Per the germline V gene, CDR1 is MNHEY and CDR2 is SMNVEV (reference sequence). The CDR3 DNA reads TGTGCCAGCAGTTTGTTCGGGACTAGTCGTTCTTCTTCGGGGGAGCTGTTTTTT. Protein sequence: CASSLFGTSRSSSGELFF.

The chain is built from TRBV27 and TRBJ2-1, with 9 bases lining up with TRBD2. The CDR3 spans 16 residues. Germline loops: CDR1 MNHEY, CDR2 SMNVEV (reference sequence). J was trimmed by 3 bases and V by 5 bases; bases with no gene match: 8. The CDR3 sequence: CASSPLAGENYNEQFF. In DNA, the CDR3 is TGTGCCAGCAGTCCCTTAGCGGGAGAAAACTACAATGAGCAGTTCTTC.

The chain is built from TRBV6-2 or TRBV6-3 and TRBJ1-2; D might be TRBD1 (6 bases). Germline assignment: CDR1 MNHEY and CDR2 SVGEGT. CDR3 length equals 15 residues. The ends were cut back, 5 bases at V and 5 bases at J, with 18 bases in the middle. The CDR3 DNA reads as TGTGCCAGCAGTAACACGAACAGGGATGGGTATGGCTACACCTTC. It encodes CASSNTNRDGYGYTF.

Concerning this clone itself: The sample has other DNA sequences that encode this CDR3 too. The V and J genes are TRBV5-1 and TRBJ2-5; 10 bases are shared with TRBD2. Germline V lookup: CDR1 SGHRS, CDR2 YFSETQ. With 0 bases clipped from V and 1 base from J, the junction kept 3 bases outside the gene matches. The CDR3 length is 16 residues. CDR3 nucleotide sequence: TGCGCCAGCAGCTTGGGTACTAGCGGGACCCAAGAGACCCAGTACTTC. It is translated as CASSLGTSGTQETQYF.

The rearrangement joins TRBV30 to TRBJ1-2; 8 bases align to TRBD1. The CDR3 is made up of 14 amino acids. J was trimmed by 6 bases and V by 4 bases; bases with no gene match: 10. Germline V lookup: CDR1 GTSNPN, CDR2 SVGIG (reference sequence). This CDR3 reads CAWTLRGRGDGYTF. In nucleotides, the CDR3 is TGTGCCTGGACCCTCAGGGGGCGTGGGGATGGCTACACCTTC.

CDR3: CASSYLRGQGTYEQYF. The CDR3 DNA is TGTGCCAGCAGTTACCTCCGGGGACAGGGAACCTACGAGCAGTACTTC. This chain uses TRBV6-5 with TRBJ2-7, with 9 bases that match TRBD1. The CDR3 loop spans 16 amino acids. The trim removed 2 bases at V and 2 bases at J, leaving 7 bases unmatched. The germline V gene has CDR1 MNHEY and CDR2 SVGAGI.

The V gene is TRBV9, the J gene TRBJ2-1; D gene unclear. CDR1 and CDR2 from the germline V gene are SGDLS and YYNGEE. The CDR3 is 11 amino acids. V lost 4 bases and J 8 bases, leaving 7 bases between the germline ends. CDR3 in amino acids: CASSLEDEQFF. The CDR3, as DNA: TGTGCCAGCAGCCTCGAGGATGAGCAGTTCTTC.

The chain joins TRBV6-5 to TRBJ2-7; the D is unclear. Germline CDR1 is MNHEY and CDR2 is SVGAGI. The CDR3 has 14 residues. V lost 2 bases to trimming and J lost 4 bases, with 12 bases between them. This CDR3 is CASSYGGASYEQYF. The CDR3 nucleotides read TGTGCCAGCAGTTACGGTGGCGCGTCGTACGAGCAGTACTTC.

This chain joins TRBV6-5 and TRBJ1-2; maybe TRBD1 (6 bases). The CDR3 length is 14 residues. Germline V lookup: CDR1 MNHEY, CDR2 SVGAGI. Trimming took 4 bases from V and 4 from J, leaving 13 bases between them. The CDR3 is CASSLGRGTYGYTF. The DNA of the CDR3 is TGTGCCAGCAGTTTAGGGAGGGGGACCTATGGCTACACCTTC.